This T cell receptor beta chain was recovered during a study of shared clonotypes between healthy human individuals. In regard to this clone: Its target is not known.

This CDR3 is built from 13 residues. Deletions cut 1 base from V and 7 bases from J, with 12 bases between. CDR1 and CDR2 from the germline V gene are SGHDT and YYEEEE. Study observations and caveats: Memory subsets generally showed smaller estimated richness than naive subsets did. Around 5% was the fraction of naive CD4 clonotypes found shared across a handful of donors. Rarefaction demonstrated incomplete sorted-subset sequencing despite large depth.

The protocol was immunoSEQ multiplex PCR, while the TCRdb copy is restricted to in-frame clones and leaves out a portion. The sample lists some 1,600,000 clones, 98% seen once, with roughly 0.45% in the top ten. This clonotype was sampled from a man aged 30-40 years in good health. The sequencing sample was made of naive CD4+ T cells sorted from blood. Subset: CD45RA+ positively selected. This sequence joins TRBV5-6 and TRBJ2-7; no firm D call. Here the CDR3 reads CASSLSLGGEQYF. CDR3 coding DNA: TGTGCCAGCAGCTTGTCCCTCGGCGGAGAGCAGTACTTC.